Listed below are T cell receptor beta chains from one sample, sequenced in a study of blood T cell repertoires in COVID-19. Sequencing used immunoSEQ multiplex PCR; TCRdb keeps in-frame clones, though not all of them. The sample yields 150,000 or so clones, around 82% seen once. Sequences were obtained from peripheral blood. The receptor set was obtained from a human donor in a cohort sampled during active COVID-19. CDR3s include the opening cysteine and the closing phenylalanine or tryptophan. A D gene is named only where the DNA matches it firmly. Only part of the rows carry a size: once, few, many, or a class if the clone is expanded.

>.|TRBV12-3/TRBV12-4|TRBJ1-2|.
CASRQQGTGGYTF
TGTGCCAGCAGACAGCAGGGTACTGGTGGCTACACCTTC
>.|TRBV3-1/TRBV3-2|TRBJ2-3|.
CASSQFASRTDTQYF
TGTGCCAGCAGCCAATTTGCTAGCCGCACAGATACGCAGTATTTT
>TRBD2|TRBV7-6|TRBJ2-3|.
CASSSRLAGDTQYF
TGTGCCAGCAGCTCCAGACTAGCAGGGGATACGCAGTATTTT
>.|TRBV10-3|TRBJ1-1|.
CAISDVLRGGSRNTEAFF
TGTGCCATCAGTGATGTTCTCAGGGGTGGATCCCGGAACACTGAAGCTTTCTTT
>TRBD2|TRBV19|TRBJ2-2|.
CASREEYRIGELFF
TGTGCCAGTCGGGAGGAATACCGGATCGGGGAGCTGTTTTTT
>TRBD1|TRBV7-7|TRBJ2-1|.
CASSLGTDNEQFF
TGTGCTAGCAGCTTAGGGACAGACAATGAGCAGTTCTTC
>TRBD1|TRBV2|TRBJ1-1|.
CASRGGSTVTEAFF
TGTGCCAGCCGAGGGGGCTCGACGGTCACTGAAGCTTTCTTT
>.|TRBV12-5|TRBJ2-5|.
CASGRDTSMVWTQYF
TGTGCTAGTGGCCGGGACACGTCAATGGTCTGGACCCAGTACTTC
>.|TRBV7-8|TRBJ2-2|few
CASSSGTATGELFF
TGTGCCAGCAGCTCCGGGACTGCCACCGGGGAGCTGTTTTTT
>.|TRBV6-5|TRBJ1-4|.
CASRIGGGLYEKLFF
TGTGCCAGCAGAATTGGCGGGGGCCTGTATGAAAAACTGTTTTTT
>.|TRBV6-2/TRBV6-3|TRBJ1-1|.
CASSLFRGTEAFF
TGTGCCAGCAGTCTCTTCAGGGGAACTGAAGCTTTCTTT
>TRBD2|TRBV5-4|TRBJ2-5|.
CASASGRSQETQYF
TGTGCCAGCGCCAGCGGGAGGTCGCAAGAGACCCAGTACTTC
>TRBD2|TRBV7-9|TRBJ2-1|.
CASSLIGTSGRARNEQFF
TGTGCCAGCAGCTTAATTGGTACTAGCGGGAGGGCGCGGAATGAGCAGTTCTTC
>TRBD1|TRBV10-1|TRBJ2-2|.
CASSEGTGETGELFF
TGCGCCAGCAGTGAGGGAACAGGGGAAACCGGGGAGCTGTTTTTT
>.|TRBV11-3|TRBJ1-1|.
CASSLDPRAEAFF
TGTGCCAGCAGCTTAGACCCCAGGGCTGAAGCTTTCTTT
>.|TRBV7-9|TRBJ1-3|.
CASSLPFSGNTIYF
TGTGCCAGCAGCTTACCTTTCTCTGGAAACACCATATATTTT
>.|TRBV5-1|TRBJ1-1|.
CASSLAGPGYTEAFF
TGCGCCAGCAGCTTGGCCGGCCCGGGTTACACTGAAGCTTTCTTT
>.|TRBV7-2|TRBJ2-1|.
CASSFGRGRDEQFF
TGTGCCAGCAGCTTCGGCAGGGGTAGGGATGAGCAGTTCTTC
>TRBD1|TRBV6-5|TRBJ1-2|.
CASSRTGNGYTF
TGTGCCAGCAGTCGGACAGGGAATGGCTACACCTTC
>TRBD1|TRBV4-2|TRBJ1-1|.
CASSQQKTGLAFF
TGTGCCAGCAGCCAACAAAAGACAGGGCTAGCTTTCTTT
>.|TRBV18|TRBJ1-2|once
CASSRGTDNYGYTF
TGTGCCAGCTCACGCGGGACTGACAACTATGGCTACACCTTC
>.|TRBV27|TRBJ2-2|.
CASIHRVGSENTGELFF
TGTGCCAGCATTCACAGGGTGGGCAGTGAGAACACCGGGGAGCTGTTTTTT
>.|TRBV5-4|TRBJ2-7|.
CASSSAGSYEQYF
TGTGCCAGCAGCTCCGCGGGGTCCTACGAGCAGTACTTC
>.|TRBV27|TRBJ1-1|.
CASSPGGGINTEAFF
TGTGCCAGCAGTCCCGGGGGGGGGATCAACACTGAAGCTTTCTTT
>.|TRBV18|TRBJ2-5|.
CASSPQSQETQYF
TGTGCCAGCTCACCACAATCACAAGAGACCCAGTACTTC
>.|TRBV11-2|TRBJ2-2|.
CASSPKNTGELFF
TGTGCCAGCAGCCCCAAGAACACCGGGGAGCTGTTTTTT
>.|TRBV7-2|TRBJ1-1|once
CASSLASGRTEAFF
TGTGCCAGCAGCTTAGCATCGGGAAGGACTGAAGCTTTCTTT
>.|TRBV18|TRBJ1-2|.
CASSQTRPGSPDKRTF
TGTGCCAGCTCACAGACTCGCCCGGGGTCCCCGGATAAACGCACCTTC
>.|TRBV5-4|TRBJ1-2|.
CASSSDTANYGYTF
TGTGCCAGCAGCTCGGACACAGCTAACTATGGCTACACCTTC
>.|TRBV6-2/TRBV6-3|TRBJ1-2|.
CASSYSRSRPFANYGYTF
TGTGCCAGCAGTTACTCGAGGTCGCGTCCTTTCGCTAACTATGGCTACACCTTC
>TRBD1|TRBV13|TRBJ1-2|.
CASSSRQGRYGYTF
TGTGCCAGCAGCTCCAGACAGGGACGCTATGGCTACACCTTC